The 5 T cell receptor beta chains below all came from one sample that was sequenced in a study of blood T cell repertoires in COVID-19. Only in-frame clones appear in the TCRdb table, and some are missing; sequencing was by immunoSEQ multiplex PCR. The repertoire consists of under 130,000 clones, with roughly 76% occurring once and the leading ten covering around a tenth. The sample taken for sequencing was peripheral blood. Receptors were obtained from a woman aged 65 to 85 with acute or convalescent COVID-19.

The genes are TRBV30 and TRBJ1-1; 7 nucleotides match TRBD1. Germline V CDR1 and CDR2: GTSNPN, SVGIG (reference sequence). This CDR3 is 14 amino acids long. The junction had 6 bases not matched to a gene; V was cut back by 0 bases and J by 5 bases. CDR3 sequence: CAWSVLNRGTEAFF. The CDR3 bases are TGTGCCTGGAGTGTCCTGAACAGGGGAACTGAAGCTTTCTTT.

The DNA of the CDR3 is TGTGCTAGTGGTCCCTCGGGGGGCGGCAATCAGCCCCAGCATTTT. It codes for CASGPSGGGNQPQHF. The chain recombines TRBV12-5 with TRBJ1-5; D possibly corresponds to TRBD1 (6 bases). This CDR3 comprises 15 residues. The V gene's germline CDR1 is LGHNT and CDR2 FRNRAP. Trimming took 5 bases from V and 2 from J, leaving 13 bases between them.

CDR3: CASSLAGTYQETQYF. CDR3 bases: TGTGCCAGCAGCTTAGCAGGAACGTACCAAGAGACCCAGTACTTC. The chain couples TRBV11-3 to TRBJ2-5; D uncertain. The ends were cut back, 1 base at V and 0 bases at J, with 9 bases in the middle. This CDR3 has 15 residues. Germline V CDR1 and CDR2: SGHNT, YENEEA.

V usage is TRBV19 and J usage is TRBJ1-5; 7 positions match TRBD1. From germline, CDR1 is LNHDA and CDR2 SQIVND (reference sequence). The CDR3 has 16 amino acids. V was clipped by 4 bases and J by 0 bases; unmatched bases: 6. The DNA for the CDR3 is TGTGCCAGTAGTACTACAGGGGCGCATAGCAATCAGCCCCAGCATTTT. This sequence encodes CASSTTGAHSNQPQHF.

The chain links TRBV9 to TRBJ2-7, with TRBD1 matching over 7 bases. From germline, CDR1 is SGDLS and CDR2 YYNGEE. Trimming took 0 bases from V and 0 from J; bases not matched to a gene: 12. This CDR3 spans 18 amino acids. CDR3 sequence: CASSVGFSLGTDSYEQYF. In DNA, the CDR3 is TGTGCCAGCAGCGTAGGTTTCAGCCTTGGGACAGACTCCTACGAGCAGTACTTC.